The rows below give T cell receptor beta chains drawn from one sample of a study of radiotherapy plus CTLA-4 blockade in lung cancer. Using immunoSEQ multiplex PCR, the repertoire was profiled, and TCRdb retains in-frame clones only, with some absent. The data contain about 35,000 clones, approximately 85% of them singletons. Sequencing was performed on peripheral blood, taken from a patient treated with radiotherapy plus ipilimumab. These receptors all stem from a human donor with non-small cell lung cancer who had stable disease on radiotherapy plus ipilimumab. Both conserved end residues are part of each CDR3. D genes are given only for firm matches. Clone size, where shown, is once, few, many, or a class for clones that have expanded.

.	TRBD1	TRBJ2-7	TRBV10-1	TGCGCCAGCAGTGACCGGGACAGGGGGTCCTACGAGCAGTACTTC	CASSDRDRGSYEQYF
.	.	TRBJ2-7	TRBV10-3	TGTGCCATCAGTGTCGGCGGGAAATCCTACGAGCAGTACTTC	CAISVGGKSYEQYF
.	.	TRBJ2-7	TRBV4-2	TGTGCCAGCAGCCCTCTAACGGGACAAAGCTACGAGCAGTACTTC	CASSPLTGQSYEQYF
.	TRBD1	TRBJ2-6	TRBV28	TGTGCCAGCAGTTTCTACAGGGGGTCTGGGGCCAACGTCCTGACTTTC	CASSFYRGSGANVLTF
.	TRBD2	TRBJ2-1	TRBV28	TGTGCCAGCACCCCGGTGGATAGCGGGGCTTACAATGAGCAGTTCTTC	CASTPVDSGAYNEQFF
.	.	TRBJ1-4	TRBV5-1	TGCGCCAGCAGCTCCTCCGGGAATGAAAAACTGTTTTTT	CASSSSGNEKLFF
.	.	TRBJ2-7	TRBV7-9	TGTGCCAGCAGCCCAGGTTACGAGCAGTACTTC	CASSPGYEQYF
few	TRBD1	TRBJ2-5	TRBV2	TGTGCCAGCAACCGGGACAGGGGGCTCCCAAAGGAGACCCAGTACTTC	CASNRDRGLPKETQYF
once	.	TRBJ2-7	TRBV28	TGTGCCAGCAGTTTAATGAGGGGGGGCGACTACGAGCAGTACTTC	CASSLMRGGDYEQYF
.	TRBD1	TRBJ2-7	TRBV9	TGTGCCAGCAGCCCTCCGGACAGGCCCTACGAGCAGTACTTC	CASSPPDRPYEQYF
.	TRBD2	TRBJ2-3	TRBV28	TGTGCCAGCAGTCCGGGGGGGCTAGCGGGAAGCACAGATACGCAGTATTTT	CASSPGGLAGSTDTQYF
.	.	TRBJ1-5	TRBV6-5	TGTGCCAGCAGTCTCCAGGGTAGCAATCAGCCCCAGCATTTT	CASSLQGSNQPQHF
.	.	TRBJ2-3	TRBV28	TGTGCCAGCAGTCCGTCCGGTCCGGGGATGGGCACAGATACGCAGTATTTT	CASSPSGPGMGTDTQYF
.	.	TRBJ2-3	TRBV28	TGTGCCAGCAGTCAATGGGGTCAGGGCCAGAACACAGATACGCAGTATTTT	CASSQWGQGQNTDTQYF
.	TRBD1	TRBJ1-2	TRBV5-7	TGTGCCAGCAGCACCGACAGGGGCGCTGCCAACTATGGCTACACCTTC	CASSTDRGAANYGYTF
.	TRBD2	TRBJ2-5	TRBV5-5	TGTGCCAGCAGCTTGCGGGGGCTAGCGGGAGTGGAGGAGACCCAGTACTTC	CASSLRGLAGVEETQYF
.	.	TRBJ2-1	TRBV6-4	TGTGCCAGCAGTGAAAAAGCGGGCTCCTACAATGAGCAGTTCTTC	CASSEKAGSYNEQFF
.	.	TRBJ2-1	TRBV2	TGTGCCAGCAGGCCGGGGGGGACAGTGTACAATGAGCAGTTCTTC	CASRPGGTVYNEQFF
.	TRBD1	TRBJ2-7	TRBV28	TGTGCCAGCAGACTAACCGGGACAGGGGCCTTGACCGAGCAGTACTTC	CASRLTGTGALTEQYF
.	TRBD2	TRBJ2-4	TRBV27	TGTGCCAGCAGTCCAACTCGAGCGGGAGGGCCACGGGGGGCCAAAAACATTCAGTACTTC	CASSPTRAGGPRGAKNIQYF
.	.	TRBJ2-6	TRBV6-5	TGTGCCAGCAGTCAACAGAGTGGGGCCAACGTCCTGACTTTC	CASSQQSGANVLTF
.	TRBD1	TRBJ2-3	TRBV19	TGTGCCAGTAGCCAGGGGGCCTCTGACACAGATACGCAGTATTTT	CASSQGASDTDTQYF
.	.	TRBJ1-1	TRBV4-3	TGCGCCAGCAGCCAAGATCGGAGCCCAAGAGGATGGACTGAAGCTTTCTTT	CASSQDRSPRGWTEAFF
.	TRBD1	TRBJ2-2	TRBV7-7	TGTGCTAGCAGCTTAGGTACAGGGGACACCGGGGAGCTGTTTTTT	CASSLGTGDTGELFF
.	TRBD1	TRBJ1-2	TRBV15	TGTGCCACCAGCATCGACAGGGGGCTGTACTATGGCTACACCTTC	CATSIDRGLYYGYTF
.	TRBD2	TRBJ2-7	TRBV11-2	TGTGCCAGCAGCTTAGAACTAGCGGACTCCTACGAGCAGTACTTC	CASSLELADSYEQYF
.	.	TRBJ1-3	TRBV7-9	TGTGCCAGCAGCTCAGAACCGGAGGGAAACACCATATATTTT	CASSSEPEGNTIYF
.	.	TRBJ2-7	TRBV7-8	TGTGCCAGCAGCTTAGGTGGGGGGTTTGACCCCTACGAGCAGTACTTC	CASSLGGGFDPYEQYF
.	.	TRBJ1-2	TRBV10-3	TGTGCCATCAGTGACCCCGAGGAGGCTCACTCCCGGCATGGCTACACCTTC	CAISDPEEAHSRHGYTF
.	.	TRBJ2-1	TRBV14	TGTGCCAGCAGCCAAGGCATGGGACTTGGGGCTCGGGATGAGCAGTTCTTC	CASSQGMGLGARDEQFF
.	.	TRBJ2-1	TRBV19	TGTGCCAGTAGTATAAGGACAGACCCTTACAATGAGCAGTTCTTC	CASSIRTDPYNEQFF
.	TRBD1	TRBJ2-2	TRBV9	TGTGCCAGCAGCTCCGGACAGGGGGCGAACACCGGGGAGCTGTTTTTT	CASSSGQGANTGELFF
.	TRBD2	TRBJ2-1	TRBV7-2	TGTGCCAGCAGCTTAGTAGGGACTAGCGGCGTAAACAATGAGCAGTTCTTC	CASSLVGTSGVNNEQFF
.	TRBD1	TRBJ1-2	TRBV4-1	TGCGCCAGCAGCCAAGACCCCAAAAAGCTAGGGACAGGGGATAATGGCTACACCTTC	CASSQDPKKLGTGDNGYTF
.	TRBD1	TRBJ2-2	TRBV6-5	TGTGCCAGCAGTTATGCCGGGACAGGGGACATCGGGGAGCTGTTTTTT	CASSYAGTGDIGELFF
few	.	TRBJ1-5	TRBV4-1	TGCGCCAGCAGCCAAGTTCCCAGTCCGCCCCAGCATTTT	CASSQVPSPPQHF
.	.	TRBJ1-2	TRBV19	TGTGCCAGTAGCTATCAGGGGCAACGTGAGGGCTACACCTTC	CASSYQGQREGYTF
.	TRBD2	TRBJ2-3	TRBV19	TGTGCCAGTAGATCCGGGAGCGGGAGGCCGACCACAGATACGCAGTATTTT	CASRSGSGRPTTDTQYF
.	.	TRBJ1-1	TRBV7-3	TGTGCCAGCAGCCGTCTTGGGGCGAACACTGAAGCTTTCTTT	CASSRLGANTEAFF
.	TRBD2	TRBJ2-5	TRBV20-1	TGCAGTGCTCCGGGACTAGCAGAGCAGTACTTC	CSAPGLAEQYF
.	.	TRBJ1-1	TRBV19	TGTGCCAGTAAGCGGACCGGCACTGAAGCTTTCTTT	CASKRTGTEAFF
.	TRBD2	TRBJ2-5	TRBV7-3	TGTGCCAGCAGCTTAAGAGGCCGGGGGCTAGCGGGGAGCGAGACCCAGTACTTC	CASSLRGRGLAGSETQYF
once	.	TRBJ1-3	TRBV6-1	TGTGCCAGCAGTGAAGAGCGGCTGAGCTCTGGAAACACCATATATTTT	CASSEERLSSGNTIYF
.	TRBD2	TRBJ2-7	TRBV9	TGTGCCAGCAGCGTAGGGCCAGCGGGAGGTGGCGAGCAGTACTTC	CASSVGPAGGGEQYF
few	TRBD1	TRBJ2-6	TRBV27	TGTGCCAGCAGACCTGCCGGGACAGGGTACGCTGGGGCCAACGTCCTGACTTTC	CASRPAGTGYAGANVLTF
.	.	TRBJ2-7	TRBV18	TGTGCCAGCTCACCAGAGATGGCGGGGTCCTACGAGCAGTACTTC	CASSPEMAGSYEQYF
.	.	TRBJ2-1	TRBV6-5	TGTGCCAGCAGTTACGGCTATGGGAGCGATGAGCAGTTCTTC	CASSYGYGSDEQFF
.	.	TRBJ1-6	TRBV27	TGTGCCAGCAGTTTGAGTCCGGATTCACCCCTCCACTTT	CASSLSPDSPLHF
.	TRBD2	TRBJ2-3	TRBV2	TGTGCCAGCAGGCGGCTAGCGGCTAACACAGATACGCAGTATTTT	CASRRLAANTDTQYF
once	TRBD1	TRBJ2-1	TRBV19	TGTGCCAGTAGTAGGACTCGGGACAGGGCGACGGATGAGCAGTTCTTC	CASSRTRDRATDEQFF
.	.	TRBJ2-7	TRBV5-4	TGTGCCAGCAGCCCCGGGGGGCCTAGATCCTACGAGCAGTACTTC	CASSPGGPRSYEQYF
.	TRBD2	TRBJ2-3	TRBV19	TGTGCCAGTACCAGAACCTCGACGGGTGGGGGGGGAGATACGCAGTATTTT	CASTRTSTGGGGDTQYF